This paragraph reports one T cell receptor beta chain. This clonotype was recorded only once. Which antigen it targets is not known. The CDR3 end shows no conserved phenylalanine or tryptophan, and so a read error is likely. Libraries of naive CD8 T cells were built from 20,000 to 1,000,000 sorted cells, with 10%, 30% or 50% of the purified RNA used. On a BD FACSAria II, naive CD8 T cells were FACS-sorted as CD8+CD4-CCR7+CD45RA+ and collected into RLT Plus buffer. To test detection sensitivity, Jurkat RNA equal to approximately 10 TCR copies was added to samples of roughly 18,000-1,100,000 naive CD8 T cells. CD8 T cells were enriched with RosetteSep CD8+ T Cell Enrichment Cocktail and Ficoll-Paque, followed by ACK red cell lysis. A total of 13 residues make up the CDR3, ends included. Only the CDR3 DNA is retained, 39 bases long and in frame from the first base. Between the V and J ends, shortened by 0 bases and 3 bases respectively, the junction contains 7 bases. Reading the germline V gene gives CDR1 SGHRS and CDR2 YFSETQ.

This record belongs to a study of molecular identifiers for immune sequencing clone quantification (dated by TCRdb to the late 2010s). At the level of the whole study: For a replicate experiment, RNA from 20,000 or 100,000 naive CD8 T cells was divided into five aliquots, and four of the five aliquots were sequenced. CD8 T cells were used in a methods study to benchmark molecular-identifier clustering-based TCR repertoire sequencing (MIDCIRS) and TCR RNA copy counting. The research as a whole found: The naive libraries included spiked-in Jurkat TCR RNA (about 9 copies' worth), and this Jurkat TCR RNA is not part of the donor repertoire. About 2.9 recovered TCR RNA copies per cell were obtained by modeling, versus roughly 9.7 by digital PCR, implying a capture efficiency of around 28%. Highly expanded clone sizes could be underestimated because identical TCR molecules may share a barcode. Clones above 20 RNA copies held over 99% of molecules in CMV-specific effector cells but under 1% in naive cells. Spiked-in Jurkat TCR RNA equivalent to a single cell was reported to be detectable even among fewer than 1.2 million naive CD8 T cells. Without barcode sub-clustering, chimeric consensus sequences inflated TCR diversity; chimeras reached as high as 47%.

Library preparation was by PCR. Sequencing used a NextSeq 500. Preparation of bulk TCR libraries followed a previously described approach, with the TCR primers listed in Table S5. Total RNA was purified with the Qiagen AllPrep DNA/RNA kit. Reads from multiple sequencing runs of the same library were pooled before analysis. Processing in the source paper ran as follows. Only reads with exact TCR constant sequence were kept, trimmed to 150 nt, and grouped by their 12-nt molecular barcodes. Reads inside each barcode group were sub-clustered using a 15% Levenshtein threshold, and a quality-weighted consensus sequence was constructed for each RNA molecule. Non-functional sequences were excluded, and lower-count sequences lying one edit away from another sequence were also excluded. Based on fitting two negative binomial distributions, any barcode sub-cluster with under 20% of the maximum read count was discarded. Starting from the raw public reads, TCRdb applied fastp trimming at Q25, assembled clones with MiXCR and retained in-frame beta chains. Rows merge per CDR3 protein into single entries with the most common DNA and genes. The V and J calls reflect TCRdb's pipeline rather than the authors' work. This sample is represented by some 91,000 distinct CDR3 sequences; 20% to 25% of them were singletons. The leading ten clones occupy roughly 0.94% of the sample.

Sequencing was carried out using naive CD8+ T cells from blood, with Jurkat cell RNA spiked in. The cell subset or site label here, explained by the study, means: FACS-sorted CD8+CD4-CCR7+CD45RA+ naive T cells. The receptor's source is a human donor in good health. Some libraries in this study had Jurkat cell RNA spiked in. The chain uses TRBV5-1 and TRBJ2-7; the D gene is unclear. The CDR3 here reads CASSLAPDYEQYL. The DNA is TGCGCCAGCAGCTTGGCCCCCGACTACGAGCAGTACCTC.